This T cell receptor (beta chain) is from a study of T cells after yellow fever vaccination. Each CDR3 protein gets one entry after TCRdb re-called the 5' RACE reads with MiXCR. The table lists approximately 350,000 distinct CDR3 sequences, 9.5% to 13% of them singletons. The CDR3 has 14 residues. The V gene lost 0 bases and the J gene lost 1 base, with 6 bases spanning the gap. Germline loops: CDR1 SGHVS, CDR2 FNYEAQ. This receptor was taken from a man in his late teens or twenties who received the YFV17D yellow fever vaccine. The chain has TRBV7-6 and TRBJ1-1; unclear D gene. Sequencing used PBMCs, obtained on the day of the first yellow fever vaccination. The CDR3 loop is CASSLAAGNTEAFF. The CDR3 bases are TGTGCCAGCAGCTTAGCCGCAGGGAACACTGAAGCTTTCTTT.